These 7 T cell receptor beta chains came from one sample sequenced in a study of tumor-infiltrating lymphocytes in primary liver carcinoma (dated by TCRdb to between 2016 and 2019). Total RNA and DNA were co-extracted from 20-30 mg of bulk tissue with the AllPrep DNA/RNA mini kit, without cell sorting. Sequencing relied on an Illumina HiSeq 2500. TCRbeta-specific cDNA was reverse-transcribed from about 520 ng total RNA using a constant-region primer and ProtoScript II reverse transcriptase. Three nested multiplex PCR rounds, following a slightly modified ARM-PCR procedure, were used to build the TCRbeta libraries. The first two PCR rounds used multiplex TRBV1-TRBV30 forward primers with a Cbeta reverse primer, each for approximately 9 cycles. The public reads were reprocessed in TCRdb via fastp at Q25 and MiXCR, keeping in-frame beta chains. Here each entry gathers all rows of one CDR3 protein and keeps the most common genes and DNA. The sample has some 120,000 distinct CDR3 sequences on record, 64% of them singletons. Less than 10% of the sample is taken by the ten largest.

The sample taken for sequencing was liver tumor tissue from sampling region 3. The cell subset or site label corresponds to: tumor region T3, left-lateral pole. These receptors all stem from a woman aged 55-70 years with primary liver carcinoma and hepatitis B virus infection.

This clonotype was observed a handful of times. One junction end does not reproduce the germline sequence, and a read error may be involved. The chain couples TRBV11-2 to TRBJ2-3; no clear D gene. CDR1 and CDR2 from the germline V gene are SGHAT and FQNNGV. The CDR3 length is 15 residues. CDR3 sequence reads: CASSLEDRNTDMQYF. The DNA of the CDR3 is TGTGCCAGCAGCCTAGAGGATAGGAACACAGATATGCAGTATTTT.

The J gene is TRBJ2-3, the V gene TRBV7-9; D remains ambiguous. Trimming cost V 5 bases and J 3 bases, with 6 bases left between them. The CDR3 length is 12 residues. CDR1 and CDR2 from the germline V gene are SEHNR and FQNEAQ (reference sequence). CDR3: CASSVETDTQYF. The CDR3 coding sequence is TGTGCCAGCAGCGTCGAAACAGATACGCAGTATTTT. Filled out from reference TRBV7-9 and TRBJ2-3, the complete variable domain reads DTGVSQNPRHKITKRGQNVTFRCDPISEHNRLYWYRQTLGQGPEFLTYFQNEAQLEKSRLLSDRFSAERPKGSFSTLEIQRTEQGDSAMYLCASSVETDTQYFGPGTRLTVL.

As for this clonotype: This CDR3 fails to terminate in the conserved phenylalanine or tryptophan, so it likely reflects a read error. This rearrangement joins TRBV7-9 to TRBJ1-1; D remains unclear. Germline CDR1 is SEHNR and CDR2 is FQNEAQ (reference sequence). The V and J ends lost 5 bases and 1 base respectively, with 14 bases between them. The CDR3 has 15 amino acids. Here the CDR3 reads CASSKSGNPNTEAFY. DNA for the CDR3: TGTGCCAGCAGCAAGTCCGGGAACCCGAACACTGAAGCTTTCTAT.

V is TRBV28 and J is TRBJ2-2; TRBD2 matches at 8 bases. The CDR3 has 14 amino acids. After removal of 7 bases from V and 6 bases from J, the junction contained 7 bases not matched to a gene. Germline V gene lookup returns CDR1 MDHEN and CDR2 SYDVKM. The CDR3 loop is CASKGTRLAGELFF. The CDR3, as DNA: TGTGCCAGCAAGGGGACTAGACTAGCCGGGGAGCTGTTTTTT.

Of note for this clonotype: Relative to the germline gene, one junction end is altered; a read error may explain this. The chain couples TRBV11-3 to TRBJ2-4; D might be TRBD1 or TRBD2, each matching 5 bases. Looked up from germline, CDR1 is SGHNT and CDR2 is YENEEA. CDR3 length: 12 amino acids. CDR3 in DNA: TGTGTCAGTTCCGGGGCCAAAAACATTCAGTATTTC. Its protein is CVSSGAKNIQYF.

Remarks on this clonotype: A much larger clone lies one base from this, so it may be a read error. This chain uses TRBV6-6 with TRBJ1-1; the D is unclear. CDR3 length equals 14 residues. Trimming took off 6 bases at V and 0 bases at J, with 11 bases between the two ends. From germline, CDR1 is MNHNY and CDR2 SVGAGI (reference sequence). The DNA for the CDR3 is TGTGCCAGCAGCGGGTGGATAGTGAACACTGAAGCTTTCTTT. It codes for CASSGWIVNTEAFF.

Details on this clonotype: This could be a read error, since a much larger clone is one nucleotide away. The J gene is TRBJ1-2, the V gene TRBV12-3 or TRBV12-4, with TRBD1 matching over 10 bases. The CDR3 sequence is 13 residues long. The CDR3 region has the DNA TGTGCCAGCAGTATAGCGGGGGACAGGGGATCAACCTTC. It encodes CASSIAGDRGSTF.